This T cell receptor (beta chain) was captured in a study of blood T cell repertoires in COVID-19. In the original processing: For nucleated cells, counts were estimated from reference gene primer amplification. TCRdb keeps only in-frame clones here, not all; method: immunoSEQ multiplex PCR. V, J and clone size derive from that table, while D and trimming were established from the DNA sequence. Here the sample spans about 52,000 clones, roughly 84% being singletons. The CDR3 is made up of 16 amino acids. The trim removed 4 bases at V and 4 bases at J, leaving 6 bases unmatched. Germline V gene lookup returns CDR1 MNHEY and CDR2 SVGAGI.

Material for sequencing was peripheral blood. The chain couples TRBV6-5 to TRBJ2-2; 10 positions match TRBD1. The receptor was isolated from a human donor with active COVID-19. The donor label of this sample is uncertain. As DNA, the CDR3 is TGTGCCAGCAGTTGGGGGACAGGGGAAGGCACCGGGGAGCTGTTTTTT. Translating gives CASSWGTGEGTGELFF.